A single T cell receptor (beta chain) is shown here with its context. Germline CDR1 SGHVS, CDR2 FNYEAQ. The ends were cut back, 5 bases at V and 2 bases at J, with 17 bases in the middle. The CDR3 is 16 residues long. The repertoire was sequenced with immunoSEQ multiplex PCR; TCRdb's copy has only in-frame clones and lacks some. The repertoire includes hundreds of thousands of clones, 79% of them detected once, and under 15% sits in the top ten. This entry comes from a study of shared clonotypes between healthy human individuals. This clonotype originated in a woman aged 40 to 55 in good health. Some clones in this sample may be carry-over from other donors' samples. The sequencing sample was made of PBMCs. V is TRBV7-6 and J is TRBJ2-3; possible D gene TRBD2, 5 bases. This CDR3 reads CASSPSGLGITDTQYF. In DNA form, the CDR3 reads TGTGCCAGCAGCCCTTCCGGACTCGGGATCACAGATACGCAGTATTTT.